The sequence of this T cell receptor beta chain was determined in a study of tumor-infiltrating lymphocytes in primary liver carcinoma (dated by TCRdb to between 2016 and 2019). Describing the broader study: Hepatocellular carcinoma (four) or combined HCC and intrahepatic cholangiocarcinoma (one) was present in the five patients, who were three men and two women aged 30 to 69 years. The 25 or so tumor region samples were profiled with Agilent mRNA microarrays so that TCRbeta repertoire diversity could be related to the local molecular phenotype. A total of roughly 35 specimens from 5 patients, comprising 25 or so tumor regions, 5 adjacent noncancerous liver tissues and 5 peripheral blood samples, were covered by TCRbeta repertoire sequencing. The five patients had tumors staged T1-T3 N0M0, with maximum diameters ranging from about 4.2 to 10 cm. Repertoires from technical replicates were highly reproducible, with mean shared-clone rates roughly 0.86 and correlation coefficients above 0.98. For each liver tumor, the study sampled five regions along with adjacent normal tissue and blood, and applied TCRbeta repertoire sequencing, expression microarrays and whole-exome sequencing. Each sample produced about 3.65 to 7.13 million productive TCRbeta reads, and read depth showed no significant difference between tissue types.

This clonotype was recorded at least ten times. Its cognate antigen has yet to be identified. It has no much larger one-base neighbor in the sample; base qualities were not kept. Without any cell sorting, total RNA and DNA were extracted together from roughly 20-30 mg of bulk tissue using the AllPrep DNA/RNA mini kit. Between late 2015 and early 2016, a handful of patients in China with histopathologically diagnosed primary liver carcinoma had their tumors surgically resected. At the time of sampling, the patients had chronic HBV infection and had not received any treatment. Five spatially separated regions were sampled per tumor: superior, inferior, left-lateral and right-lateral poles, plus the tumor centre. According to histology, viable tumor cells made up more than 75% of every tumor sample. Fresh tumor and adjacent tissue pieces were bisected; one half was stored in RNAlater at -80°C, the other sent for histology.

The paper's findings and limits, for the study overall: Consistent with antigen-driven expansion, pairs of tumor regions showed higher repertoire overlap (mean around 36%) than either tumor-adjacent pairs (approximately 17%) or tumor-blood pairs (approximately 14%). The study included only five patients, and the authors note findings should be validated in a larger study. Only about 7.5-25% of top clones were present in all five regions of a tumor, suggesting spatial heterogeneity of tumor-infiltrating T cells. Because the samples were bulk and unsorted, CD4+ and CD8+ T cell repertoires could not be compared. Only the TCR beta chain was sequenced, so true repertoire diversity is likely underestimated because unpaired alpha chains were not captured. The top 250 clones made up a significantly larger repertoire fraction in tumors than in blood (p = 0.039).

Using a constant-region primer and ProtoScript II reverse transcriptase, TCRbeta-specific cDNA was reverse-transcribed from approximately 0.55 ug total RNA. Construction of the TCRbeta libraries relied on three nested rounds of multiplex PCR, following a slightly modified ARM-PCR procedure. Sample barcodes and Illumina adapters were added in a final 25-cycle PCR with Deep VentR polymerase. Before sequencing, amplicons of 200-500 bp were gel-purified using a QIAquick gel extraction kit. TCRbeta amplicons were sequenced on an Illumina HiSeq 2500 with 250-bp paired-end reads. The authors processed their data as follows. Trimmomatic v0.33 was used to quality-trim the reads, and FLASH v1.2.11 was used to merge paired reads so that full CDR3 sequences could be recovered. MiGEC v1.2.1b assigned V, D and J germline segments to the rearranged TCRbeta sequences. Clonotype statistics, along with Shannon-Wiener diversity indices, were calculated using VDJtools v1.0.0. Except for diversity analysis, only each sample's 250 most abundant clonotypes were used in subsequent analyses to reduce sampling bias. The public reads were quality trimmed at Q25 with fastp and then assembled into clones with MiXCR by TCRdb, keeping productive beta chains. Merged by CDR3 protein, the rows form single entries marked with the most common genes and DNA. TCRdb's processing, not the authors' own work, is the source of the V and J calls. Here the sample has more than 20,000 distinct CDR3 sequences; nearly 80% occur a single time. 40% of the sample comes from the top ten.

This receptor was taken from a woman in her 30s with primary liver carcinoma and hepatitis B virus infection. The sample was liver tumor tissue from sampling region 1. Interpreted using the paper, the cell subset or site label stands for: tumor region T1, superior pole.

The encoded CDR3 is CASSLVLWTGELFF. The DNA reads as follows: TGTGCCAGCAGCTTAGTGTTATGGACCGGGGAGCTGTTTTTT. This chain is built from TRBV7-9 and TRBJ2-2, with the D gene uncertain. From its cysteine to its phenylalanine, the CDR3 spans 14 amino acids. The retained sequence is limited to the CDR3, 42 bases, with the frame set at the first base. Trimming takes 1 base from V and 5 bases from J, and the germline ends sit 8 bases apart. Reading the germline V gene (reference sequence) gives CDR1 SEHNR and CDR2 FQNEAQ.